This T cell receptor beta chain was recorded in a study of T cell responses to AZD1222 COVID-19 vaccine. The repertoire was sequenced with immunoSEQ multiplex PCR; TCRdb's copy has only in-frame clones and lacks some. The data contain about 140,000 clones, about 89% of them singletons. Germline values: CDR1 SGHNT, CDR2 YYREEE (reference sequence). Trimming took 0 bases from V and 8 from J, leaving 6 bases between them. The CDR3 contains 12 residues. The rearrangement joins TRBV5-4 to TRBJ2-1, with unresolved D. The sequence was obtained from an adult who received the MenACWY meningococcal vaccine as a control. Sequencing used peripheral blood, obtained 28 days after the second dose of the MenACWY control vaccine. Here the CDR3 reads CASSLERYEQFF. The CDR3 DNA is TGTGCCAGCAGCTTGGAGAGGTATGAGCAGTTCTTC.